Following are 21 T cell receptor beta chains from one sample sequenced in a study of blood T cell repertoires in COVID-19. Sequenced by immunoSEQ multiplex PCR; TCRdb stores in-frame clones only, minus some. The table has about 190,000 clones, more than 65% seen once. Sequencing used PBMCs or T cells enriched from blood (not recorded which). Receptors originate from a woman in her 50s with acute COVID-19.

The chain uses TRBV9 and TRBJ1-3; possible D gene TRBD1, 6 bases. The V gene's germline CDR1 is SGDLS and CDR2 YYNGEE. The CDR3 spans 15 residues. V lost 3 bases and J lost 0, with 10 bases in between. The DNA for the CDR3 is TGTGCCAGCAGCGAAAGGACAGTCTCTGGAAACACCATATATTTT. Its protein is CASSERTVSGNTIYF.

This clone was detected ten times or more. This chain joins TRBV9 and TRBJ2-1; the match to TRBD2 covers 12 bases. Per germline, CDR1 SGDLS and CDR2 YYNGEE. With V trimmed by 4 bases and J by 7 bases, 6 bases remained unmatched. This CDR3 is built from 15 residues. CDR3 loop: CASSSSGGAGNEQFF. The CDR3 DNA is TGTGCCAGCAGCTCTAGCGGGGGGGCCGGGAATGAGCAGTTCTTC.

In DNA form, the CDR3 reads TGTGCCAGCAGTCCCCTAAAACAGGGAAGGAATGAGCAGTTCTTC. As protein: CASSPLKQGRNEQFF. The V gene is TRBV7-9, the J gene TRBJ2-1; D possibly corresponds to TRBD1 (6 bases). Germline V gene sequence: CDR1 SEHNR, CDR2 FQNEAQ (reference sequence). V was cut by 6 bases and J by 7 bases, with 19 bases left in between. The CDR3 consists of 15 residues.

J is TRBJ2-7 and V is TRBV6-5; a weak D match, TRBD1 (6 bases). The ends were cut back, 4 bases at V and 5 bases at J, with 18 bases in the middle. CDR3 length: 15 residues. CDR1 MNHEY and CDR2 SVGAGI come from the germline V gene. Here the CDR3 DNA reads TGTGCCAGCAGTTCGTCGGGACAAGGGTTTGACGAGCAGTACGTC. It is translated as CASSSSGQGFDEQYV.

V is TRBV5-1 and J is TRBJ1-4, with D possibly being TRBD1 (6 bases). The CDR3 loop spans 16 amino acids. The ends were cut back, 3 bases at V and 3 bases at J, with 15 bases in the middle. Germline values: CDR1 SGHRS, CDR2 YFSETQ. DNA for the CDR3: TGCGCCAGCAGCTGGAAACAGGGTATTCCTAATGAAAAACTGTTTTTT. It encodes CASSWKQGIPNEKLFF.

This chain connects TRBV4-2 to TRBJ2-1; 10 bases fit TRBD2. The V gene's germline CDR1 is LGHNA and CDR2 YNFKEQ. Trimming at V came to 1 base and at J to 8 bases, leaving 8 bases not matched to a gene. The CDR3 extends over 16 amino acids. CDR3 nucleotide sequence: TGTGCCAGCAGCCAAGTTCTAGCGGGGGTCATGTATGAGCAGTTCTTC. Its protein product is CASSQVLAGVMYEQFF.

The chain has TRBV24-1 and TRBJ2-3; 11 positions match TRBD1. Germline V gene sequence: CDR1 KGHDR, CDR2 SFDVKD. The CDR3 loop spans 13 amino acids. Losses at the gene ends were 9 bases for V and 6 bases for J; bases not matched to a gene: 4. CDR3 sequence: CATGDRGVDTQYF. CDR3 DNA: TGTGCCACCGGGGACAGGGGGGTGGATACGCAGTATTTT.

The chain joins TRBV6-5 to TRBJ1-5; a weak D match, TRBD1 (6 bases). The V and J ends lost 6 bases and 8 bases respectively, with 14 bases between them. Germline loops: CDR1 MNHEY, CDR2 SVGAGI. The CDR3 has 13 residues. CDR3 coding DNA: TGTGCCAGCAGAATGGACAGTCAGAAGCCCCAGCATTTT. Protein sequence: CASRMDSQKPQHF.

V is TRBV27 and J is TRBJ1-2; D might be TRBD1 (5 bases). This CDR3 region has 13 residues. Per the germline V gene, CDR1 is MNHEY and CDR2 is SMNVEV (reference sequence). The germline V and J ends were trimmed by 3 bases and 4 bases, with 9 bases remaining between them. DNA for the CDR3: TGTGCCAGCAGTTTGGCAGGGCCCTATGGCTACACCTTC. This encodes CASSLAGPYGYTF.

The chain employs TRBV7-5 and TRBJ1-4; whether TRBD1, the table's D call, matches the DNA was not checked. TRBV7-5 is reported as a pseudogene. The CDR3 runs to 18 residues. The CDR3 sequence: CVRSRSRDRARSNEKLFF. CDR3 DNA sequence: TGTGTCAGAAGCCGATCCCGGGACAGGGCTAGGAGTAATGAAAAACTGTTTTTT.

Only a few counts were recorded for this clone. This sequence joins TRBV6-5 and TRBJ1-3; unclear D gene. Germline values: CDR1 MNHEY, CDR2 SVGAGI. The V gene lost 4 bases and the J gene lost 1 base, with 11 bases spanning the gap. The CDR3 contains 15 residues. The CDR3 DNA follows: TGTGCCAGCAGTTCCCCCGACATGTCTGGAAACACCATATATTTT. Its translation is CASSSPDMSGNTIYF.

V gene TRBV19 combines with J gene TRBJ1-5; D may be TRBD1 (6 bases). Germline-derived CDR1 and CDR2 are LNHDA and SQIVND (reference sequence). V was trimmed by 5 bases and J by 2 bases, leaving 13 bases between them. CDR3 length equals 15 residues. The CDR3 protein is CASSPPQGRNQPQHF. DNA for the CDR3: TGTGCCAGTAGTCCACCACAGGGTCGCAATCAGCCCCAGCATTTT.

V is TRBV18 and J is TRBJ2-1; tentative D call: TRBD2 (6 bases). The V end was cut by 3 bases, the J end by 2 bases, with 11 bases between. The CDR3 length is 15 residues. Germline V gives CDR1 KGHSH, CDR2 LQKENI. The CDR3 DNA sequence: TGTGCCAGCTCACCGCGGGACTCCACCTACAATGAGCAGTTCTTC. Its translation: CASSPRDSTYNEQFF. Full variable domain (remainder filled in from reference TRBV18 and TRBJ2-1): NAGVMQNPRHLVRRRGQEARLRCSPMKGHSHVYWYRQLPEEGLKFMVYLQKENIIDESGMPKERFSAEFPKEGPSILRIQQVVRGDSAAYFCASSPRDSTYNEQFFGPGTRLTVL.

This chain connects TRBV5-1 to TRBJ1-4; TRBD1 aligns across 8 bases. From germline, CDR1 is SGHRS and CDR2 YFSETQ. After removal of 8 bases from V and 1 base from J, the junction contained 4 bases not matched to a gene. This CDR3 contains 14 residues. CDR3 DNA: TGCGCCAGTTCCACAGGGGGAACTAATGAAAAACTGTTTTTT. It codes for CASSTGGTNEKLFF.

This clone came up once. Here the CDR3 reads CASSSQTGRISPLHF. The CDR3 DNA reads as TGTGCCAGCAGCTCCCAGACAGGGCGGATTTCACCCCTCCACTTT. V is TRBV7-8 and J is TRBJ1-6; 7 bases match TRBD1. V gave up 4 bases and J gave up 9 bases; unmatched junction bases: 9. Looked up from germline, CDR1 is SGHVS and CDR2 is FQNEAQ. The CDR3 length is 15 residues.

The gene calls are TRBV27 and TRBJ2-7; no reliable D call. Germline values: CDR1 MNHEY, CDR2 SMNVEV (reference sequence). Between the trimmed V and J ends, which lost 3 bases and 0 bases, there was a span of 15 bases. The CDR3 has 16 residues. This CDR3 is CASSFFANPSSYEQYV. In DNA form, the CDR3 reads TGTGCCAGCAGTTTCTTCGCGAATCCGAGCTCCTACGAGCAGTACGTC.

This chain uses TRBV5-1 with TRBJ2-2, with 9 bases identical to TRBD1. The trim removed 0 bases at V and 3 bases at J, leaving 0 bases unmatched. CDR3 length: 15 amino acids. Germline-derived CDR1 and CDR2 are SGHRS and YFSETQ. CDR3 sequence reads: CASSLGDRDTGELFF. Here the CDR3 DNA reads TGCGCCAGCAGCTTGGGGGACAGGGACACCGGGGAGCTGTTTTTT.

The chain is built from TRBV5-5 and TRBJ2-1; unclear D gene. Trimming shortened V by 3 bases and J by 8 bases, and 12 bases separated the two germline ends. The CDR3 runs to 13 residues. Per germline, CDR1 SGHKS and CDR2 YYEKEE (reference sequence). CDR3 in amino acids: CASSSWRSDEQFF. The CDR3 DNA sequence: TGTGCCAGCAGCTCTTGGCGGTCCGATGAGCAGTTCTTC.

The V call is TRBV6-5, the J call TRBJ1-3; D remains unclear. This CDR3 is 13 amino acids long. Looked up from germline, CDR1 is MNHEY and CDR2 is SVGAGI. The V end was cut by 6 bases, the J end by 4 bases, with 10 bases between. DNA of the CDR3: TGTGCCAGCAGCCTTTCGAGGGGAAACACCATATATTTT. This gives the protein CASSLSRGNTIYF.

This CDR3 reads CASSSAGTAVSGNTIYF. CDR3 bases: TGTGCCAGCAGCTCAGCGGGGACAGCAGTCTCTGGAAACACCATATATTTT. The rearrangement joins TRBV7-2 to TRBJ1-3, with 7 nucleotides matching TRBD1. J lost 0 bases, V lost 4 bases, and 9 bases had no gene match. CDR1 is SGHTA and CDR2 is FQGNSA in the germline V gene. The length of the CDR3 is 17 residues. Full variable domain (outside the CDR3, taken from reference TRBV7-2 and TRBJ1-3): GAGVSQSPSNKVTEKGKDVELRCDPISGHTALYWYRQSLGQGLEFLIYFQGNSAPDKSGLPSDRFSAERTGGSVSTLTIQRTQQEDSAVYLCASSSAGTAVSGNTIYFGEGSWLTVV.

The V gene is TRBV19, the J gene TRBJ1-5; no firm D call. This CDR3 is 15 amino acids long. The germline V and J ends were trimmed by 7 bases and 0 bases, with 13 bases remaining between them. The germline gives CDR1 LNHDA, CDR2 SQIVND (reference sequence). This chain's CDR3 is CASKWSRSSNQPQHF. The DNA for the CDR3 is TGTGCCAGTAAGTGGTCCCGGAGTAGCAATCAGCCCCAGCATTTT.